This is a list of T cell receptor beta chains from one sample in a study of T cells in Graves' hyperthyroidism and ophthalmopathy. TCRdb passed the multiplex PCR reads through MiXCR, listing each CDR3 protein once. The top ten clones hold less than 6.5% of a sample with about 420,000 distinct CDR3 sequences, roughly 13% of them seen once. The sequenced material came from blood. The receptors stem from a woman between 18 and 29 years old with Graves' hyperthyroidism. CDR3s include the opening cysteine and the closing phenylalanine or tryptophan. D genes are given only for firm matches. Rows give clone size only sometimes, using once, few, many, or a class for an expanded clone.

cdr3_length,d_call,j_call,clone_size,v_call,cdr3_nt,cdr3_aa
14,-,TRBJ1-1,-,TRBV15,TGTGCCACCAGCACCGGAGGGAGGAACACTGAAGCTTTCTTT,CATSTGGRNTEAFF
16,-,TRBJ2-1,many,TRBV28,TGTGCCAGCAGCCGTTTTGGGGGAGACCTATACAATGAGCAGTTCTTC,CASSRFGGDLYNEQFF
11,-,TRBJ1-2,few,TRBV30,TGTGCCTGCCCGGGACTGGGGGGCTACACCTTC,CACPGLGGYTF
16,TRBD1,TRBJ2-7,few,TRBV13,TGTGCCAGCAGTGCTTGGGAAGGACAGGGAATCAACGAGCAGTACTTC,CASSAWEGQGINEQYF
16,TRBD1,TRBJ2-2,-,TRBV28,TGTGCCAGCAGTCCAGAATGGACAGGGGGCACCGGGGAGCTGTTTTTT,CASSPEWTGGTGELFF
14,-,TRBJ1-1,-,TRBV6-1,TGTGCCAGCAGTGCGTCGGTGCAGAACACTGAAGCTTTCTTT,CASSASVQNTEAFF
13,-,TRBJ2-7,many,TRBV6-1,TGTGCCAGCAGTGAAGCGACATACTACGAGCAGTACTTC,CASSEATYYEQYF
16,-,TRBJ2-7,many,TRBV12-3/TRBV12-4,TGTGCCAGCTCGGGTCGTGTTTGGGGGGCAGCCTACGAGCAGTACTTC,CASSGRVWGAAYEQYF
14,-,TRBJ2-2,many,TRBV6-1,TGTGCCAGCAGAGAACAGGGTTTCACCGGGGAGCTGTTTTTT,CASREQGFTGELFF
14,-,TRBJ2-5,many,TRBV20-1,TGCAGTGCTAGTGTTTCGGGGCTCGGAGAGACCCAGTACTTC,CSASVSGLGETQYF
17,TRBD2,TRBJ2-3,many,TRBV28,TGTGCCAGCAGTTCGGCGCTAGCGGGACGTAACACAGATACGCAGTATTTT,CASSSALAGRNTDTQYF
16,TRBD2,TRBJ2-1,few,TRBV20-1,TGCAGTGCTAGAGATGCGCGACTAGCGGGAGTCAATGAGCAGTTCTTC,CSARDARLAGVNEQFF
15,TRBD2,TRBJ2-1,few,TRBV27,TGTGCCAGCAGTTTAAGGGCTAGCGGGAGGAATGAGCAGTTCTTC,CASSLRASGRNEQFF
18,TRBD2,TRBJ2-1,-,TRBV6-2/TRBV6-3,TGTGCCAGCAGACCCGGGGGAGCGGGAGGAAAGGTCTACAATGAGCAGTTCTTC,CASRPGGAGGKVYNEQFF
14,-,TRBJ1-1,many,TRBV20-1,TGCAGTGCTAGCTATGTTAGGACCCAAGGGGAAGCTTTCTTT,CSASYVRTQGEAFF
13,-,TRBJ2-2,few,TRBV19,TGTGCCGCCCACCCGGGGGCAGACGGGGAGCTGTTTTTT,CAAHPGADGELFF
13,TRBD1,TRBJ2-2,many,TRBV28,TGTGCCGGTCGGACAGGGAACACCGGGGAGCTGTTTTTT,CAGRTGNTGELFF
16,TRBD2,TRBJ2-2,-,TRBV11-2,TGTGCCAGCAGCCCCCGACTAGCGGGAGGTTCCGGGGAGCTGTTTTTT,CASSPRLAGGSGELFF
12,TRBD2,TRBJ2-7,-,TRBV20-1,TGCGGTGCCGCTAGCGGAGGTTACGAGCAGTACTTC,CGAASGGYEQYF
14,TRBD2,TRBJ2-5,many,TRBV18,TGTGCCACCTCGCCCCTAGCGGGGCAAGAGACCCAGTACTTC,CATSPLAGQETQYF
16,-,TRBJ1-6,few,TRBV18,TGTGCCAGCTCGCCGACACAGCCTCAGGGGAATTCACCCCTCCACTTT,CASSPTQPQGNSPLHF
15,-,TRBJ2-7,many,TRBV6-1,TGTGCCAGCAGTGGGGGTGCCAACCCCCTCTACGAGCAGTACTTC,CASSGGANPLYEQYF
13,-,TRBJ2-7,many,TRBV24-1,TGTGCCACCAGTGATGGATCGTTCTACGAGCAGTACTTC,CATSDGSFYEQYF
12,-,TRBJ2-7,many,TRBV30,TGTGCCTGGAGTGTTGGAGCGGACGAGCAGTACTTC,CAWSVGADEQYF
14,-,TRBJ2-5,many,TRBV3-1,TGTGCCAGCAGCCAAATGACAGGACAAGAGACCCAGTACTTC,CASSQMTGQETQYF
15,TRBD2,TRBJ2-3,few,TRBV6-5,TGTGCCAGCAGTTATGGGACGGGGGGGACAGATACGCAGTATTTT,CASSYGTGGTDTQYF
13,-,TRBJ1-1,-,TRBV20-1,TGCAGTGCTAGAGATCGCGCAAACACTGAAGCTTTCTTT,CSARDRANTEAFF
19,TRBD1,TRBJ2-2,-,TRBV12-5,TGTGCTAGTGGTTTGGTATTTTGGGGGGGACAGGGGAGTCCCGGGGAGCTGTTTTTT,CASGLVFWGGQGSPGELFF
14,TRBD1,TRBJ1-5,few,TRBV19,TGTGCCAGTAGCATGGGACAGATCAATCAGCCCCAGCATTTT,CASSMGQINQPQHF
14,TRBD1,TRBJ2-3,-,TRBV20-1,TGCAGTGCTGGTCACGACAGGGCCACAGATACGCAGTATTTT,CSAGHDRATDTQYF
11,-,TRBJ1-5,many,TRBV28,TGTGCCACCCCTTTATATCCGCCCCAGCATTTT,CATPLYPPQHF
13,-,TRBJ2-3,many,TRBV5-1,TGCGCCAGCAAAACAGGTAGCACAGATACGCAGTATTTT,CASKTGSTDTQYF
15,-,TRBJ2-7,many,TRBV27,TGTGCCAGCAGTTTAAGCAGGGGCTATACCTACGAGCAGTACTTC,CASSLSRGYTYEQYF
13,-,TRBJ1-4,few,TRBV10-1,TGCGCCAGCAGTGAAGGAAGGGGCGGAAAACTGTTTTTT,CASSEGRGGKLFF
14,-,TRBJ1-5,many,TRBV3-1,TGTGCCAGCAGCCAAACTGGGGGCAATCAGCCCCAGCATTTT,CASSQTGGNQPQHF
14,-,TRBJ2-2,many,TRBV6-6,TGTGCCAGCAGTTACTCTTTAGACACCGGGGAGCTGTTTTTT,CASSYSLDTGELFF
14,-,TRBJ2-1,many,TRBV10-3,TGTGCCATCAGTCTCCAACTAGGGGGCAATGAGCAGTTCTTC,CAISLQLGGNEQFF